This TCR beta chain came from a study of shared T cell receptors in the human thymus. The table came from immunoSEQ multiplex PCR; TCRdb's copy has only in-frame clones and leaves some out. The sample yields just under 550,000 clones, 70% to 80% seen once. The junction had 3 bases not matched to a gene; V was cut back by 4 bases and J by 2 bases. Germline V gene data show CDR1 as MNHEY and CDR2 as SMNVEV (reference sequence). This CDR3 spans 15 amino acids. The same sample was also used in a study of human thymus T cells. That publication notes: Finnish infants who were healthy and having corrective surgery for congenital heart defects made up the donors. Thymus tissue for the work was resected from patients undergoing corrective heart surgery. Thymic and blood repertoires seemed to show skewed V and J gene use. Related research has reported that thymic repertoires overlap highly among unrelated individuals.

The source of this sequence is a boy younger than two with a congenital heart defect. The sequencing input was thymocytes. This chain uses TRBV27 with TRBJ2-7; 12 nucleotides match TRBD1. The CDR3 nucleotides read TGTGCCAGCAGTTACGGGACAGGGGGCCCCTACGAGCAGTACTTC. This gives the protein CASSYGTGGPYEQYF.